The 10 T cell receptor beta chains presented below share a single source sample, sequenced in a study of T cells in Graves' hyperthyroidism and ophthalmopathy. Amplification of TCR beta CDR3 regions was performed using RNA transcripts as template. A first-round RT-PCR of the TCR CDR3 used the HTBI primer set. TCRdb fed the multiplex PCR reads into MiXCR, producing one record per CDR3 protein. The table includes hundreds of thousands of distinct CDR3 sequences, about 15% detected once. The sequenced sample consisted of blood. These receptors all stem from a woman younger than 30 with Graves' hyperthyroidism.

This clonotype appeared many times. The chain has TRBV20-1 and TRBJ2-3; D gene unclear. Trimming stripped 1 base from V and 2 bases from J, with 10 bases between. The CDR3 sequence is 14 residues long. Germline lookup yields CDR1 DFQATT and CDR2 SNEGSKA (reference sequence). The CDR3 DNA is TGCAGTGCTAGAGTCCGACACTTCACAGATACGCAGTATTTT. Its protein product is CSARVRHFTDTQYF.

This clonotype has a count of ten or more. The chain joins TRBV7-9 to TRBJ2-3; 10 bases agree with TRBD2. This CDR3 has 15 residues. With 5 bases clipped from V and 3 bases from J, the junction kept 5 bases outside the gene matches. CDR1 and CDR2 from the germline V gene are SEHNR and FQNEAQ (reference sequence). This chain's CDR3 is CASSASGRGTDTQYF. The CDR3 bases are TGTGCCAGCAGCGCAAGCGGGAGGGGTACAGATACGCAGTATTTT.

This clonotype was seen more than once but under ten times. The CDR3 nucleotides are TGCAGTGCTTGGGACTATCCGGGGCAGTACTTC. Protein: CSAWDYPGQYF. V and J are TRBV20-1 and TRBJ2-7, with 7 bases identical to TRBD2. Losses at the gene ends were 5 bases for V and 9 bases for J; bases not matched to a gene: 7. This CDR3 is built from 11 residues. In germline, CDR1 is DFQATT, CDR2 SNEGSKA (reference sequence).

This clonotype was detected only a few times. This chain uses TRBV7-9 with TRBJ1-2; 7 bases align to TRBD1. V was clipped by 6 bases and J by 7 bases; unmatched bases: 14. Germline CDR1 is SEHNR and CDR2 is FQNEAQ (reference sequence). CDR3 length: 15 amino acids. The CDR3 sequence: CASSKDRTTPGGYTF. CDR3 nucleotide sequence: TGTGCCAGCAGTAAGGACAGGACAACGCCGGGTGGCTACACCTTC.

The chain employs TRBV5-1 and TRBJ1-2, with D unresolved. Deletions cut 0 bases from V and 4 bases from J, with 7 bases between. CDR1 is SGHRS, CDR2 YFSETQ, per germline. There are 13 residues in the CDR3. The CDR3 sequence: CASSLGSSYGYTF. For the CDR3, the DNA is TGCGCCAGCAGCTTGGGCAGTTCCTATGGCTACACCTTC. The whole variable domain, filled in from reference TRBV5-1 and TRBJ1-2, reads KAGVTQTPRYLIKTRGQQVTLSCSPISGHRSVSWYQQTPGQGLQFLFEYFSETQRNKGNFPGRFSGRQFSNSRSEMNVSTLELGDSALYLCASSLGSSYGYTFGSGTRLTVV.

Many counts were recorded for this clonotype. This chain connects TRBV3-1 to TRBJ1-1; D call uncertain. The CDR3 sequence is 11 residues long. V lost 5 bases to trimming and J lost 8 bases, with 9 bases between them. Germline loops: CDR1 LGHDT, CDR2 YNNKEL (reference sequence). The CDR3 loop reads CASSEKGEAFF. The CDR3 region has the DNA TGTGCCAGCAGCGAGAAGGGAGAAGCTTTCTTT. Combining the CDR3 with reference TRBV3-1 and TRBJ1-1 gives the whole variable domain DTAVSQTPKYLVTQMGNDKSIKCEQNLGHDTMYWYKQDSKKFLKIMFSYNNKELIINETVPNRFSPKSPDKAHLNLHINSLELGDSAVYFCASSEKGEAFFGQGTRLTVV.

The chain has TRBV4-3 and TRBJ1-3; a weak D match, TRBD1 (5 bases). Trimming took 0 bases from V and 7 from J, leaving 22 bases between them. Per germline, CDR1 LGHNA and CDR2 YSLEER. This CDR3 comprises 18 residues. CDR3 nucleotides: TGCGCCAGCAGCCAAGAACGCCTGACAGCCATCTCAGGGAACACCATATATTTT. Translated: CASSQERLTAISGNTIYF.

J is TRBJ2-7 and V is TRBV10-3, with a possible D match to TRBD2 (5 bases). V lost 5 bases and J lost 1, with 6 bases in between. Germline CDR1 is ENHRY and CDR2 is SYGVKD. CDR3 length equals 12 residues. CDR3 sequence: CAISSGSYEQYF. The DNA of the CDR3 is TGTGCCATCAGTAGCGGTTCCTACGAGCAGTACTTC.

The chain couples TRBV6-1 to TRBJ2-6, with no clear D. Germline CDR1 reads MNHNS; CDR2 reads SASEGT. The V gene lost 6 bases and the J gene lost 0 bases, with 15 bases spanning the gap. The CDR3 sequence is 17 residues long. The CDR3 is CASSGDGPHSGANVLTF. In DNA form, the CDR3 reads TGTGCCAGCAGCGGAGACGGACCGCACTCTGGGGCCAACGTCCTGACTTTC.

The gene calls are TRBV19 and TRBJ2-2; D remains ambiguous. The V and J ends lost 6 bases and 0 bases respectively, with 8 bases between them. Per germline, CDR1 LNHDA and CDR2 SQIVND (reference sequence). This CDR3 comprises 14 residues. DNA of the CDR3: TGTGCCAGTAGCCGTGCAGCGAACACCGGGGAGCTGTTTTTT. Its protein product is CASSRAANTGELFF.